Detailed here is one TCR beta chain. The antigen it binds to is not known. Qualities for individual bases were not recorded, and no much larger clone is one base off. Participants in the prospective study were aged roughly 18 to 100 years, lived in under 30 United States geographic areas, and enrolled through a virtual design. To assign participants to cohorts, the prospective study relied on clinical history that participants themselves reported in a screening survey and a study questionnaire. Exposed participants had been in contact, within 2 weeks of entering the study, with a person who had a PCR-confirmed or clinician-diagnosed case of COVID-19. Mobile phlebotomists in the prospective study collected whole blood, serum and a nasopharyngeal or oropharyngeal swab from every participant. Prospective study participants could optionally give additional blood draws and questionnaires over an approximately 2-month period. Prospective study blood samples were shipped either frozen or at room temperature before DNA extraction.

TCRbeta CDR3 regions were amplified from genomic DNA by means of the immunoSEQ Assay, a bias-controlled multiplex PCR. From the authors' description of their analysis: The number of nucleated cells in each sample was estimated by amplification of reference gene primers within the assay. To quantify the absolute abundance of each unique TCRbeta CDR3 rearrangement, sequence reads were collapsed and filtered. For each sample, productive Simpson clonality was calculated as the square root of Simpson's diversity index over productive rearrangements. As stored in TCRdb, this immuneACCESS dataset retains in-frame rearrangements with V and J assigned. A fraction of the clones does not appear; measured against another copy, unresolved V genes explain less than half of the discrepancy, and the remainder lacks a known reason. That table is the source of V, J and clone size, and D and trimming were worked out from the DNA. This sample gives approximately 380,000 clones in total; just over 90% of them show up just once. The ten largest clones take up roughly 0.9% of the sample.

The record originates from a study of blood T cell repertoires in COVID-19 (dated by TCRdb to 2020 to 2022). About the investigation overall: Samples covering the acute and convalescent phases of COVID-19 were provided by collaborators in the United States, Italy and Spain. The prospective study material was composed of cDNA or gDNA derived from T cells, B-cell-depleted T cells, or PBMCs. Subjects who had been exposed to COVID-19, were actively infected with it, or had recovered from it provided the deeply sampled blood TCRbeta repertoires that made up the dataset. A freely available public database, intended as a resource for researchers studying the immune response to SARS-CoV-2, is where the repertoires were released. The samples were drawn from two sources: the first 160 participants of the ongoing ImmuneRACE study, and fewer than 1,500 subjects contributed by 6 global collaborators. A de-identified subject ID, COVID-19 status, age in years and sex were almost always included in the sample metadata. Where available, HLA class I and class II types were obtained from metadata supplied by the sample provider rather than from assay-based typing. Overall study outcomes, separate from this receptor: The amount of clinical and demographic metadata varied by source and participant and was provided uncurated.

The CDR3, from cysteine to phenylalanine, totals 13 residues. Solely the CDR3 DNA is kept, with 39 bases framed from the first base. Based on the germline V gene, the CDR1 and CDR2 sequences are SGHTA and FQGNSA. V was cut back by 1 base and J by 6 bases, leaving a gap of 7 bases between them. The chain joins TRBV7-2 to TRBJ2-1, with the D segment identity uncertain. This sequence originates from a woman aged 40 to 55 who had been exposed to COVID-19. What was sequenced was PBMCs or T cells enriched from blood (not recorded which). The CDR3 loop reads CASSLGYSNEQFF. In nucleotides, the sequence is TGTGCCAGCAGCTTAGGGTATAGCAATGAGCAGTTCTTC.